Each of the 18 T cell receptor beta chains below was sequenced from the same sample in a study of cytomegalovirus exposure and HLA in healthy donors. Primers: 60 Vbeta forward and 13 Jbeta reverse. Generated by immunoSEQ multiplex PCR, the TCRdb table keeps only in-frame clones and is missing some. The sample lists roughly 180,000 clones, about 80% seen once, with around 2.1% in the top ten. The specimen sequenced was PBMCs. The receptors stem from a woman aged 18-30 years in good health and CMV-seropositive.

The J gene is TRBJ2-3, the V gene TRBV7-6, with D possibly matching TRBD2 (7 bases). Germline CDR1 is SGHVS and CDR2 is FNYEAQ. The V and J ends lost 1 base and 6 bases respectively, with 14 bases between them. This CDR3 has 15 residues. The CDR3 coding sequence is TGTGCCAGCAGCTTAGGGTGGGGGGGCCTGGATACGCAGTATTTT. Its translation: CASSLGWGGLDTQYF.

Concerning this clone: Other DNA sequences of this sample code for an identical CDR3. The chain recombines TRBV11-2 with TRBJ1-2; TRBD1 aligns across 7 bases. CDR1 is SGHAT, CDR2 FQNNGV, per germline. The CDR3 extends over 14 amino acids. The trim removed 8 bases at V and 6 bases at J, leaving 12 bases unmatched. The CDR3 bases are TGTGCCAGCGGACAGGCCCTGGACCCAGATGGCTACACCTTC. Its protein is CASGQALDPDGYTF.

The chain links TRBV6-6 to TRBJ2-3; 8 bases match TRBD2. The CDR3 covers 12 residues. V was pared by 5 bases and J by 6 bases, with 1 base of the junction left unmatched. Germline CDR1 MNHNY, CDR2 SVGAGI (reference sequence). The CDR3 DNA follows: TGTGCCAGCAGTCCTAGCGGGGATACGCAGTATTTT. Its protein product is CASSPSGDTQYF.

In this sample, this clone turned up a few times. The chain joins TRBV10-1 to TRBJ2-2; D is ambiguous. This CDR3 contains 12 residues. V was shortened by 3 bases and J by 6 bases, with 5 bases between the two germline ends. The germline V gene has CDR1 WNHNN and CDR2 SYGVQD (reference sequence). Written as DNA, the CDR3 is TGCGCCAGCAGTGACAGGCCCGGGGAGCTGTTTTTT. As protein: CASSDRPGELFF.

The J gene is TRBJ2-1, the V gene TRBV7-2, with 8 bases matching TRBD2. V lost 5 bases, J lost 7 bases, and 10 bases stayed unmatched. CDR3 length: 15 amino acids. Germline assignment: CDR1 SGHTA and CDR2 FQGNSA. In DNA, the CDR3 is TGTGCCAGCAGCACCATTAGCGGGGTGGGTAATGAGCAGTTCTTC. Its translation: CASSTISGVGNEQFF.

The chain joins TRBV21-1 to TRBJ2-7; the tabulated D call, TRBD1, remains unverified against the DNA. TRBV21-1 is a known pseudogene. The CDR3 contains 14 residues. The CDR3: CASSKRGRYYEQYV. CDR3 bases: TGTGCCAGCAGCAAAAGGGGGCGTTACTACGAGCAGTACGTC.

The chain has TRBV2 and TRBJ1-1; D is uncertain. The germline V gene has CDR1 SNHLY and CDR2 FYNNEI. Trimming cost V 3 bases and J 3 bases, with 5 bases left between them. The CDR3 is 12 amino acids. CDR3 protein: CASSDRHTEAFF. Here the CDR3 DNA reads TGTGCCAGCAGTGACCGTCACACTGAAGCTTTCTTT. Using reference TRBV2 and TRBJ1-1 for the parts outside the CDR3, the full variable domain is EPEVTQTPSHQVTQMGQEVILRCVPISNHLYFYWYRQILGQKVEFLVSFYNNEISEKSEIFDDQFSVERPDGSNFTLKIRSTKLEDSAMYFCASSDRHTEAFFGQGTRLTVV.

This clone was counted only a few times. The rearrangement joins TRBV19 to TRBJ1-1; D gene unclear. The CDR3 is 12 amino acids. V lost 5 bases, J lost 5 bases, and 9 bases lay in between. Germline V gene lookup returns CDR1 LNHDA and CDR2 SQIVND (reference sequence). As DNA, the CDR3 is TGTGCCAGTAGTCAACTCCGGACTGAAGCTTTCTTT. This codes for CASSQLRTEAFF.

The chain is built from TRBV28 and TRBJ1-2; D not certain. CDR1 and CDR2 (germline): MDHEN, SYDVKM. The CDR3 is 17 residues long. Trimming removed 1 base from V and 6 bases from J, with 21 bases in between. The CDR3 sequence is CASSLSSIREKWDGYTF. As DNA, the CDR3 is TGTGCCAGCAGTTTATCCTCTATAAGGGAGAAGTGGGATGGCTACACCTTC.

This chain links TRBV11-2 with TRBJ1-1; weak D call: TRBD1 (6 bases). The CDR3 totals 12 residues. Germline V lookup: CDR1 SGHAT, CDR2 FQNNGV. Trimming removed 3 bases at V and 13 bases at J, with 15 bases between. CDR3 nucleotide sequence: TGTGCCAGCAGCTTCCCCAGGGGCCTAGTTTTCTTT. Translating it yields CASSFPRGLVFF.

The CDR3 DNA follows: TGTGCCAGCAGCTTAGATTATGTCTTGCGGGGGGGCGAGCAGTACGTC. This gives the protein CASSLDYVLRGGEQYV. This chain uses TRBV11-2 with TRBJ2-7; 9 nucleotides match TRBD2. Germline CDR1 SGHAT, CDR2 FQNNGV. The V and J ends lost 0 bases and 6 bases, in that order; junction bases with no gene match: 9. CDR3 size: 16 residues.

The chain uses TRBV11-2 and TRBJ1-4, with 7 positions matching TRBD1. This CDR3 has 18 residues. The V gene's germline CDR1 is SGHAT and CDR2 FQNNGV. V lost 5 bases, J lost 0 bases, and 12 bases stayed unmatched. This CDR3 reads CASSPTGKGFTTNEKLFF. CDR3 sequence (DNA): TGTGCCAGCAGCCCGACAGGGAAGGGCTTTACAACTAATGAAAAACTGTTTTTT.

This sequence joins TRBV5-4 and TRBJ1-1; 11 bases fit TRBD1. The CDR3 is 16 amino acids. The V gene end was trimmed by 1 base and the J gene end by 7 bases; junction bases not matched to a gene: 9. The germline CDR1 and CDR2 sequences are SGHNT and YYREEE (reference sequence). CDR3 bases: TGTGCCAGCAGCTTGATGGGACAGGGGGGGAAGGTTGAAGCTTTCTTT. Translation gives CASSLMGQGGKVEAFF.

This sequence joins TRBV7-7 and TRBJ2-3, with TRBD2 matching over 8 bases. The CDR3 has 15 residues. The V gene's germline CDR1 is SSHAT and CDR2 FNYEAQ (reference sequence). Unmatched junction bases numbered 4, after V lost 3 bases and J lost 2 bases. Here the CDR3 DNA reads TGTGCCAGCAGCTTGGGAGCGGGGGACACAGATACGCAGTATTTT. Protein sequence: CASSLGAGDTDTQYF.

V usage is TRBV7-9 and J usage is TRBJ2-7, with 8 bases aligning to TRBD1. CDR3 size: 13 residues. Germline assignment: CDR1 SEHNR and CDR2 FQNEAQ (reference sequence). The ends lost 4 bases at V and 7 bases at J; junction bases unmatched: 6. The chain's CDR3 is CASSSRGPGEQYF. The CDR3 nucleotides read TGTGCCAGCAGCTCCAGGGGGCCGGGGGAGCAGTACTTC.

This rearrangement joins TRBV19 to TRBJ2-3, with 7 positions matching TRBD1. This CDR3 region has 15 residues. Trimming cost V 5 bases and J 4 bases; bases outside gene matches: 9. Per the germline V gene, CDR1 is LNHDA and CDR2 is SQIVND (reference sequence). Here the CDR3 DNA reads TGTGCCAGTAGTTGGACCGGGACAGACCCAGATACGCAGTATTTT. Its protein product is CASSWTGTDPDTQYF.

Here the CDR3 reads CASSFAGTGGYGYTF. DNA of the CDR3: TGTGCCAGCAGCTTCGCCGGGACAGGGGGCTATGGCTACACCTTC. The chain employs TRBV11-3 and TRBJ1-2, with 11 positions matching TRBD1. From germline, CDR1 is SGHNT and CDR2 YENEEA. With 3 bases clipped from V and 4 bases from J, the junction kept 4 bases outside the gene matches. This CDR3 is built from 15 residues.

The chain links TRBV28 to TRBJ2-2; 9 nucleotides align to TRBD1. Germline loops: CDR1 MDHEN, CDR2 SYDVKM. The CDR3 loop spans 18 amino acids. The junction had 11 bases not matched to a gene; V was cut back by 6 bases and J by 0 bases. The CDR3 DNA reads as TGTGCCAGCAGGCTGGGACAGGGAATTTTCGCGAACACCGGGGAGCTGTTTTTT. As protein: CASRLGQGIFANTGELFF.